These 7 T cell receptor beta chains came from one sample sequenced in a study of vaccination effects on CD4 cells after COVID-19. Profiling relied on immunoSEQ multiplex PCR, and the TCRdb table lists in-frame clones only, not all of them. The sample comprises tens of thousands of clones, around 68% of which are singletons, and 15% to 20% rests with the top ten. These receptors have no known antigen. Sequencing was preceded by expansion of antigen-specific CD4+ T cells with viral peptide pools in the ViraFEST assay. After less than twelve days in culture, the CD4+ T cells were isolated. The study found no prior SARS-CoV-2 infection in the vaccine recipients, who tested negative for nucleocapsid antibodies. The sequencing used CD4+ T cells from PBMCs cultured with SARS-CoV-2 spike peptides, collected before COVID-19 vaccination. The receptors derive from a human donor who received a COVID-19 vaccine.

The chain recombines TRBV7-2 with TRBJ2-7; tentatively, D is TRBD2 (7 bases). Trimming pared 6 bases from V and 4 bases from J, leaving 19 bases between. The germline gives CDR1 SGHTA, CDR2 FQGNSA. This CDR3 has 15 residues. The chain's CDR3 is CASSLEGGGAYEQYF. For the CDR3, the DNA is TGTGCCAGCAGTCTAGAGGGGGGGGGCGCGTACGAGCAGTACTTC.

The V gene is TRBV28, the J gene TRBJ1-4; the D is unclear. The CDR3 loop spans 13 amino acids. V was shortened by 9 bases and J by 0 bases, with 8 bases between the two germline ends. The germline V gene has CDR1 MDHEN and CDR2 SYDVKM. CDR3 amino acids: CASLDATNEKLFF. In DNA, the CDR3 is TGTGCCAGTTTAGATGCAACTAATGAAAAACTGTTTTTT.

The V and J genes are TRBV2 and TRBJ1-1, with TRBD1 matching 7 bases. The CDR3 is 14 residues long. The junction had 6 bases not matched to a gene; V was cut back by 6 bases and J by 2 bases. Per germline, CDR1 SNHLY and CDR2 FYNNEI. As DNA, the CDR3 is TGTGCCAGCAGCGGCGGGACAGTTAACACTGAAGCTTTCTTT. Protein sequence: CASSGGTVNTEAFF.

This clone was recorded a few times. V is TRBV12-3 or TRBV12-4 and J is TRBJ1-1, with 8 bases matching TRBD1. This CDR3 has 13 amino acids. The V gene end was trimmed by 5 bases and the J gene end by 5 bases; junction bases not matched to a gene: 4. The CDR3 nucleotides read TGTGCCAGCAGTGGGGACAGGCGGACTGAAGCTTTCTTT. Translated: CASSGDRRTEAFF.

The chain carries TRBV30 and TRBJ1-1, with 7 bases that match TRBD1. V dropped 2 bases and J dropped 1; count of bases not matched to a gene: 4. Germline V gene sequence: CDR1 GTSNPN, CDR2 SVGIG (reference sequence). The CDR3 totals 14 residues. CDR3 nucleotide sequence: TGTGCCTGGAGTCTCACAGGGGCGAACACTGAAGCTTTCTTT. As protein: CAWSLTGANTEAFF.

This clone was counted between two and nine times. The V and J genes are TRBV27 and TRBJ2-2; D not certain. The V end lost 0 bases, the J end lost 0 bases, and 8 bases lay between the germline ends. CDR1 is MNHEY, CDR2 SMNVEV, per germline (reference sequence). The CDR3 is made up of 16 amino acids. DNA of the CDR3: TGTGCCAGCAGTTTATCGAGTACAGCGAACACCGGGGAGCTGTTTTTT. This codes for CASSLSSTANTGELFF.

The sample holds a few counts of this clone. V gene TRBV12-3 or TRBV12-4 combines with J gene TRBJ1-4; D gene unclear. This CDR3 region has 12 residues. Trimming took 1 base from V and 11 from J, leaving 8 bases between them. This CDR3 is CASSLELGKLFF. CDR3 sequence (DNA): TGTGCCAGCAGTTTAGAATTGGGGAAACTGTTTTTT.